The present T cell receptor (beta chain) was sequenced within a study of beta chain features in type 1 diabetes. General observations from the study: People with Type 1 diabetes carried modestly yet significantly shorter TCRB CDR3s in all four CD4+ subsets.

In this sample, this clone turned up a few times. What it recognizes is unknown. Distinct nucleotide sequences in the sample also encode this CDR3. Reverse transcribing all isolated RNA meant expressed TCRB transcripts were sequenced. Clones were read by immunoSEQ multiplex PCR, and TCRdb kept only the in-frame ones, dropping some. The sample includes 630,000 or so clones, roughly 13% seen only once; the top ten take 0.035% to 0.045%. The CDR3 is made up of 11 amino acids. Germline values: CDR1 SEHNR, CDR2 FQNEAQ (reference sequence). V lost 8 bases and J 3 bases, leaving 6 bases between the germline ends.

This clonotype originated in a man aged 18 to 30 with type 1 diabetes. This chain links TRBV7-9 with TRBJ2-3; D call uncertain. The sequencing input was naive CD4+ T cells from blood. The CDR3 sequence is CASSRTDTQYF. DNA for the CDR3: TGTGCCAGCTCAAGGACAGATACGCAGTATTTT. The variable domain in full, completed from reference TRBV7-9 and TRBJ2-3, reads DTGVSQNPRHKITKRGQNVTFRCDPISEHNRLYWYRQTLGQGPEFLTYFQNEAQLEKSRLLSDRFSAERPKGSFSTLEIQRTEQGDSAMYLCASSRTDTQYFGPGTRLTVL.